Listed below are T cell receptor beta chains from one sample, sequenced in a study of T-cell reconstitution after alpha-beta-depleted transplantation in children. TCRdb re-called the PCR reads with MiXCR, one entry per CDR3 protein. This sample has a few hundred thousand distinct CDR3 sequences, with 20% to 30% found just once. Sample: PBMCs, taken before TCRalphabeta/CD19-depleted stem cell transplant. Receptor source: a boy in the first two years of life with Wiskott-Aldrich syndrome, due to receive a stem cell transplant. CDR3s include the opening cysteine and the closing phenylalanine or tryptophan. Each record gives: D gene, CDR3 length, V gene, J gene, clone size, CDR3 protein, CDR3 DNA. A D gene is named only where the DNA matches it firmly. The size field is filled for only some rows; it gives once, few, many or a size class.

NA	14	TRBV27	TRBJ1-1	few	CASSIRAGDTEAFF	TGTGCCAGCAGTATCAGGGCGGGGGACACTGAAGCTTTCTTT
NA	14	TRBV5-1	TRBJ2-1	NA	CASSLQTQGNEQFF	TGCGCCAGCAGCTTACAAACCCAGGGGAATGAGCAGTTCTTC
TRBD1	17	TRBV7-9	TRBJ1-1	NA	CASTRDRGRPGDTEAFF	TGTGCCAGCACCCGGGACAGGGGGCGGCCTGGGGACACTGAAGCTTTCTTT
NA	11	TRBV19	TRBJ2-5	NA	CASSMRETQYF	TGTGCCAGTAGTATGAGAGAGACCCAGTACTTC
TRBD1	15	TRBV20-1	TRBJ2-5	few	CSAKNYRGHQETQYF	TGCAGTGCTAAGAATTACAGGGGGCACCAAGAGACCCAGTACTTC
NA	11	TRBV24-1	TRBJ2-3	NA	CATGNTDTQYF	TGTGCCACCGGGAACACAGATACGCAGTATTTT
TRBD2	17	TRBV5-1	TRBJ2-1	NA	CASSLRISSGRDNEQFF	TGCGCCAGCAGCTTACGAATTTCTAGCGGGAGGGACAATGAGCAGTTCTTC
TRBD1	15	TRBV4-1	TRBJ2-7	few	CASSTSGTGIVEQYF	TGCGCCAGCAGCACCAGCGGGACAGGGATCGTCGAGCAGTACTTC
TRBD2	20	TRBV12-3/TRBV12-4	TRBJ2-1	NA	CASSFGVRGLAGVPLNEQFF	TGTGCCAGCAGTTTCGGGGTCCGCGGACTAGCGGGAGTTCCCTTGAATGAGCAGTTCTTC
NA	13	TRBV20-1	TRBJ2-7	few	CSAPNRVGYEQYF	TGCAGTGCTCCCAACAGGGTTGGCTACGAGCAGTACTTC
TRBD2	17	TRBV10-3	TRBJ2-1	few	CAISEWGTSGGPDEQFF	TGTGCCATCAGTGAGTGGGGAACTAGCGGGGGGCCGGATGAGCAGTTCTTC
NA	14	TRBV28	TRBJ2-1	few	CASRPPIGPHEQFF	TGTGCCAGCAGGCCTCCGATTGGGCCCCATGAGCAGTTCTTC
NA	14	TRBV12-3/TRBV12-4	TRBJ2-3	NA	CASSFVSVTDTQYF	TGTGCCAGCAGTTTTGTCAGCGTCACAGATACGCAGTATTTT
NA	13	TRBV12-3/TRBV12-4	TRBJ2-2	few	CASSLKVHGELFF	TGTGCCAGCAGTTTAAAGGTTCACGGGGAGCTGTTTTTT
TRBD1	14	TRBV5-5	TRBJ1-1	many	CASSLVQGRTEAFF	TGTGCCAGCAGCTTGGTACAGGGGAGGACTGAAGCTTTCTTT
NA	13	TRBV20-1	TRBJ2-7	NA	CSARDPSAYEQYF	TGCAGTGCTAGAGACCCCTCGGCCTACGAGCAGTACTTC
NA	15	TRBV5-1	TRBJ2-3	NA	CASSTGLGSTDTQYF	TGCGCCAGCAGCACGGGACTGGGAAGCACAGATACGCAGTATTTT
TRBD1	16	TRBV28	TRBJ2-7	few	CASSLTGTGSWGEQYF	TGTGCCAGCAGCCTAACCGGGACAGGTTCCTGGGGGGAGCAGTACTTC